What follows is one T cell receptor beta chain and its context. The sample comes from a study of T cell repertoires in MIS-A myocarditis. V gave up 0 bases and J gave up 6 bases; unmatched junction bases: 0. This CDR3 contains 15 residues. Germline values: CDR1 MRHNA, CDR2 SNTAGT. Sequencing was performed with immunoSEQ multiplex PCR; in TCRdb, only in-frame clones are kept and a portion is missing. The sample shows about 10,000 clones, roughly 91% of them seen only once. The sequence was obtained from a man aged 18 to 29 with fulminant myocarditis from multisystem inflammatory syndrome in adults (MIS-A) after COVID-19. Sequenced sample: thoracic lymph node tissue obtained at autopsy. The chain is built from TRBV6-4 and TRBJ2-1; the match to TRBD2 covers 12 bases. CDR3 nucleotide sequence: TGTGCCAGCAGTGACTCGACTAGCGGGAGCAATGAGCAGTTCTTC. This gives the protein CASSDSTSGSNEQFF.